This T cell receptor (beta chain) was identified in a study of graft-versus-host responses after intestinal transplantation. About the study: All recipients were transplanted with multivisceral, liver-intestinal, or isolated intestinal grafts. Tacrolimus and steroids were given for two to three years to all recipients after anti-thymocyte globulin induction.

Trimming took off 4 bases at V and 6 bases at J, with 12 bases between the two ends. CDR1 is SGHAT and CDR2 is FQNNGV in the germline V gene. The CDR3 is 13 amino acids. The data were produced by immunoSEQ multiplex PCR, yet TCRdb's version contains in-frame clones alone and is incomplete. The repertoire holds 60,000 to 70,000 clones, with 75% to 90% as singletons. Points from the study as a whole: The study found high graft-versus-host to host-versus-graft clonal ratios in allografts of patients with graft-donor T cell macrochimerism. GvH clones turned up in recipient marrow; some had shown up first in ileum or blood.

Lamina propria and intraepithelial lymphocytes were released by processing graft tissue. A remark on this clone: As yet, its antigen is unknown.

This TCR derives from a human patient who received an intestinal transplant, so some T cells may come from the graft donor. V usage is TRBV11-2 and J usage is TRBJ1-1; TRBD1 is a possible D gene (5 bases). The sample in question was ileum tissue, obtained less than 400 days after transplant. The CDR3 DNA follows: TGTGCCAGCAGCTCGGGGCAGGGCCCTGAAGCTTTCTTT. This gives the protein CASSSGQGPEAFF. Drawing the rest from reference TRBV11-2 and TRBJ1-1, the complete variable domain is EAGVAQSPRYKIIEKRQSVAFWCNPISGHATLYWYQQILGQGPKLLIQFQNNGVVDDSQLPKDRFSAERLKGVDSTLKIQPAKLEDSAVYLCASSSGQGPEAFFGQGTRLTVV.